The 28 T cell receptor beta chains listed next were all sequenced from one sample in a study of T cell responses to AZD1222 COVID-19 vaccine. Profiling relied on immunoSEQ multiplex PCR, and the TCRdb table lists in-frame clones only, not all of them. The table includes roughly 130,000 clones, about 92% detected once. The material sequenced was peripheral blood, taken on day 0 of AZD1222 vaccination. The receptors derive from an adult in good health.

The rearrangement uses TRBV2 and TRBJ2-7; tentatively, D is TRBD2 (6 bases). CDR1 and CDR2 from the germline V gene are SNHLY and FYNNEI. The CDR3 is 13 residues long. V gave up 3 bases and J gave up 1 base, with 7 bases separating them. The CDR3 spells CASSDGGSYEQYF. The CDR3 DNA reads as TGTGCCAGCAGTGACGGAGGGTCCTACGAGCAGTACTTC.

This chain links TRBV28 with TRBJ1-2; D is unclear. The length of the CDR3 is 12 residues. Trimming cost V 3 bases and J 10 bases, with 12 bases left between them. Per germline, CDR1 MDHEN and CDR2 SYDVKM. CDR3 residues: CASSLARRDYTF. The CDR3 DNA follows: TGTGCCAGCAGTTTGGCCCGGCGAGACTACACCTTC.

The chain joins TRBV6-5 to TRBJ1-4; D unresolved. This CDR3 has 11 residues. V dropped 6 bases and J dropped 5 bases, with 4 bases sitting between them. CDR1 and CDR2 from the germline V gene are MNHEY and SVGAGI. The CDR3: CASRANEKLFF. CDR3 coding DNA: TGTGCCAGCAGGGCGAATGAAAAACTGTTTTTT.

The gene calls are TRBV7-6 and TRBJ2-2; 11 bases align to TRBD2. The germline gives CDR1 SGHVS, CDR2 FNYEAQ. The V segment lost 5 bases and the J segment 7 bases; nucleotides outside the gene matches: 9. The CDR3 is 16 residues long. The CDR3 here is CASSITSGSKIGELFF. The CDR3 DNA reads TGTGCCAGCAGCATAACTAGCGGGAGTAAAATCGGGGAGCTGTTTTTT.

The chain has TRBV19 and TRBJ1-1, with D maybe TRBD1 (6 bases). Germline loops: CDR1 LNHDA, CDR2 SQIVND (reference sequence). Trimming removed 3 bases at V and 1 base at J, with 24 bases between. This CDR3 spans 19 amino acids. CDR3 bases: TGTGCCAGTAGTATTCGAGCCAGGGGTTTAGGTCCCGGGAACACTGAAGCTTTCTTT. Protein product: CASSIRARGLGPGNTEAFF.

The rearrangement uses TRBV11-3 and TRBJ2-2; 10 bases are a match to TRBD1. CDR1 and CDR2 (germline): SGHNT, YENEEA. Trimming took 0 bases from V and 10 from J; bases not matched to a gene: 11. There are 17 residues in the CDR3. CDR3 protein: CASSLEGRQGASKELFF. In DNA form, the CDR3 reads TGTGCCAGCAGCTTAGAAGGGCGACAGGGGGCGTCGAAGGAGCTGTTTTTT.

The rearrangement uses TRBV3-1 (or the pseudogene TRBV3-2) and TRBJ2-7, with D maybe TRBD1 (6 bases). The germline V gene encodes CDR1 LGHDT and CDR2 YNNKEL (reference sequence). V shed 4 bases and J shed 0 bases, with 13 bases lying between them. The CDR3 extends over 15 amino acids. The CDR3: CASSPLDRLSYEQYF. The CDR3 region has the DNA TGTGCCAGCAGCCCGCTCGACAGGCTCTCCTACGAGCAGTACTTC.

The V gene is TRBV10-1, the J gene TRBJ1-1; no reliable D call. Germline-derived CDR1 and CDR2 are WNHNN and SYGVQD (reference sequence). The CDR3 totals 13 residues. Trimming removed 5 bases at V and 4 bases at J, with 11 bases between. The DNA of the CDR3 is TGCGCCAGCAGTCGTGCTTCCCCCACTGAAGCTTTCTTT. Translating it yields CASSRASPTEAFF.

This sequence joins TRBV19 and TRBJ2-1, with 9 bases matching TRBD2. The J segment lost 9 bases and the V segment lost 5 bases, leaving 5 bases of the junction unmatched. CDR3 length equals 13 residues. Germline V CDR1 and CDR2: LNHDA, SQIVND (reference sequence). The CDR3 bases are TGTGCCAGTAGTCCCCAGCGGGAGGCTGAGCAGTTCTTC. Protein product: CASSPQREAEQFF.

J is TRBJ2-6 and V is TRBV6-4, with 7 bases lining up with TRBD2. The germline gives CDR1 MRHNA, CDR2 SNTAGT. This CDR3 has 15 amino acids. The trim removed 4 bases at V and 0 bases at J, leaving 0 bases unmatched. For the CDR3, the DNA is TGTGCCAGCAGTGGCGGGAGCTCTGGGGCCAACGTCCTGACTTTC. Its protein is CASSGGSSGANVLTF.

This clone was recorded only once. The chain carries TRBV11-2 and TRBJ2-2; D not certain. Between the trimmed V and J ends, which lost 0 bases and 6 bases, there was a span of 5 bases. CDR3 size: 13 residues. The germline gives CDR1 SGHAT, CDR2 FQNNGV. The CDR3, as DNA: TGTGCCAGCAGCTTAGATCCAGCCGGGGAGCTGTTTTTT. Encoded protein: CASSLDPAGELFF.

The CDR3 region is CASSLGGANTEAFF. The CDR3 nucleotides are TGCGCCAGCAGTCTTGGGGGAGCGAACACTGAAGCTTTCTTT. The chain links TRBV10-1 to TRBJ1-1; tentatively, D is TRBD1 (5 bases). The germline gives CDR1 WNHNN, CDR2 SYGVQD (reference sequence). V was trimmed by 5 bases and J by 1 base, leaving 11 bases between them. The CDR3 sequence is 14 residues long.

This chain joins TRBV5-1 and TRBJ2-3; 9 bases align to TRBD2. V lost 0 bases to trimming and J lost 4 bases; unmatched junction nucleotides: 6. This CDR3 is built from 16 residues. Germline V gene data show CDR1 as SGHRS and CDR2 as YFSETQ. The CDR3 coding sequence is TGCGCCAGCAGCTTGGCGTTAGCGGGAGAAGCAGATACGCAGTATTTT. Translating gives CASSLALAGEADTQYF.

This sequence joins TRBV6-4 and TRBJ2-2; D remains ambiguous. The CDR3 sequence is 15 residues long. The V end was cut by 0 bases, the J end by 4 bases, with 9 bases between. Germline V gene sequence: CDR1 MRHNA, CDR2 SNTAGT. CDR3 protein: CASSDSNGVTGELFF. For the CDR3, the DNA is TGTGCCAGCAGTGACTCGAATGGGGTCACCGGGGAGCTGTTTTTT.

This clone was picked up one time. CDR3 nucleotides: TGTGCCAGCAGGGGAGAGTTGACAGATACGCAGTATTTT. This gives the protein CASRGELTDTQYF. The rearrangement uses TRBV3-1 (or the pseudogene TRBV3-2) and TRBJ2-3; possibly TRBD2 for D (5 bases). Germline CDR1 is LGHDT and CDR2 is YNNKEL (reference sequence). Trimming pared 6 bases from V and 3 bases from J, leaving 10 bases between. The CDR3 length is 13 residues.

The V call is TRBV10-1, the J call TRBJ2-1; TRBD2 aligns across 8 bases. Germline V gene data show CDR1 as WNHNN and CDR2 as SYGVQD (reference sequence). The trim removed 4 bases at V and 5 bases at J, leaving 4 bases unmatched. The CDR3 has 14 amino acids. The CDR3 DNA follows: TGCGCCAGCAGTGGGGTTAGCGGGAACAATGAGCAGTTCTTC. This encodes CASSGVSGNNEQFF.

The chain joins TRBV15 to TRBJ2-2; 7 bases are shared with TRBD1. J gave up 4 bases and V 5 bases, and 7 bases lay outside the gene matches. This CDR3 region has 15 residues. Germline V gives CDR1 LNHNV, CDR2 YYDKDF (reference sequence). In DNA, the CDR3 is TGTGCCACCAGCCGAACAGGGGTGGGCACCGGGGAGCTGTTTTTT. Amino acids: CATSRTGVGTGELFF.

The rearrangement joins TRBV19 to TRBJ2-1, with D hard to call. The CDR3 is made up of 16 amino acids. Germline V CDR1 and CDR2: LNHDA, SQIVND (reference sequence). The V and J ends lost 3 bases and 10 bases respectively, with 22 bases between them. CDR3 residues: CASSISVGSYLSEQFF. The CDR3 region has the DNA TGTGCCAGTAGTATTTCTGTCGGTAGCTACCTTAGCGAGCAGTTCTTC.

This chain joins TRBV5-4 and TRBJ2-1, with D tentatively TRBD1 or TRBD2 (5 bases each). The CDR3 consists of 16 residues. In germline, CDR1 is SGHNT, CDR2 YYREEE (reference sequence). V lost 0 bases and J lost 6, with 16 bases in between. The CDR3, as DNA: TGTGCCAGCAGCTTGGAGCTAGCTCAAACAGGCAATGAGCAGTTCTTC. Translated: CASSLELAQTGNEQFF.

Written as DNA, the CDR3 is TGTGCCAGCAGGCGAGGGGGGAGCACAGATACGCAGTATTTT. This encodes CASRRGGSTDTQYF. V gene TRBV7-6 combines with J gene TRBJ2-3; D assignment may be TRBD1 or TRBD2 (6 bases each). CDR1 is SGHVS and CDR2 is FNYEAQ in the germline V gene. This CDR3 has 14 amino acids. V lost 6 bases, J lost 0 bases, and 10 bases lay in between.

This rearrangement joins TRBV7-3 to TRBJ1-2, with a possible D match to TRBD1 (6 bases). Germline V gives CDR1 SGHTA, CDR2 FQGTGA. This CDR3 is built from 14 residues. The V and J ends lost 5 bases and 0 bases respectively, with 10 bases between them. The CDR3 coding sequence is TGTGCCAGCAGCCCTGGGGGCCCTAACTATGGCTACACCTTC. Translation: CASSPGGPNYGYTF. The full variable domain, completed using reference TRBV7-3 and TRBJ1-2, is GAGVSQTPSNKVTEKGKYVELRCDPISGHTALYWYRQSLGQGPEFLIYFQGTGAADDSGLPNDRFFAVRPEGSVSTLKIQRTERGDSAVYLCASSPGGPNYGYTFGSGTRLTVV.

The chain combines TRBV15 with TRBJ2-5; D is unresolved. Germline CDR1 and CDR2: LNHNV and YYDKDF (reference sequence). V lost 3 bases and J lost 4, with 9 bases in between. The CDR3 runs 13 residues. The CDR3 DNA sequence: TGTGCCACCAGCAGTTTTGTTCGAGAGACCCAGTACTTC. Protein: CATSSFVRETQYF. The whole variable domain, remainder taken from reference TRBV15 and TRBJ2-5, is DAMVIQNPRYQVTQFGKPVTLSCSQTLNHNVMYWYQQKSSQAPKLLFHYYDKDFNNEADTPDNFQSRRPNTSFCFLDIRSPGLGDTAMYLCATSSFVRETQYFGPGTRLLVL.

V usage is TRBV14 and J usage is TRBJ1-3; 7 bases fit TRBD1. The germline gives CDR1 SGHDN, CDR2 FVKESK. V dropped 4 bases and J dropped 4; count of bases not matched to a gene: 10. The CDR3 length is 16 residues. In nucleotides, the CDR3 is TGTGCCAGCAGCCTCCTCCGGACAGGCGGAGGAAACACCATATATTTT. It encodes CASSLLRTGGGNTIYF.

The V and J genes are TRBV19 and TRBJ1-2; TRBD1 is a possible D gene (5 bases). V was shortened by 7 bases and J by 5 bases, with 17 bases between the two germline ends. CDR3 size: 14 residues. Germline CDR1 reads LNHDA; CDR2 reads SQIVND (reference sequence). CDR3 sequence reads: CASTETVQIYGYTF. Here the CDR3 DNA reads TGTGCCAGTACGGAGACAGTCCAGATTTATGGCTACACCTTC.

This clone appeared a single time. V is TRBV4-3 and J is TRBJ1-2; tentatively, D is TRBD1 (6 bases). CDR3 size: 14 residues. The V end lost 3 bases, the J end lost 0 bases, and 8 bases lay between the germline ends. Germline CDR1 reads LGHNA; CDR2 reads YSLEER. The CDR3 nucleotides read TGCGCCAGCAGCCAGTCAGGGGCTAACTATGGCTACACCTTC. As protein: CASSQSGANYGYTF.

This sequence joins TRBV30 and TRBJ1-4; D is ambiguous. From germline, CDR1 is GTSNPN and CDR2 SVGIG (reference sequence). The CDR3 is made up of 13 amino acids. V shed 0 bases and J shed 8 bases, with 10 bases lying between them. The CDR3 here is CAWSVMRSEKLFF. The CDR3 coding sequence is TGTGCCTGGAGTGTAATGAGGTCCGAAAAACTGTTTTTT.

The CDR3 is CASSQGPLDSPLHF. CDR3 sequence (DNA): TGTGCCAGCAGTCAAGGGCCTCTTGATTCACCCCTCCACTTT. This chain uses TRBV6-6 with TRBJ1-6; no clear D gene. Trimming shortened V by 5 bases and J by 8 bases, and 13 bases separated the two germline ends. Per germline, CDR1 MNHNY and CDR2 SVGAGI (reference sequence). The CDR3 extends over 14 amino acids.

CDR3 in DNA: TGTGCCAGCAGCCTAGGACGGGACAGGGAGCAGTTCTTC. Translating it yields CASSLGRDREQFF. V usage is TRBV7-2 and J usage is TRBJ2-1; 8 nucleotides match TRBD1. Germline V gives CDR1 SGHTA, CDR2 FQGNSA. This CDR3 contains 13 residues. Trimming at V came to 5 bases and at J to 10 bases, leaving 7 bases not matched to a gene.